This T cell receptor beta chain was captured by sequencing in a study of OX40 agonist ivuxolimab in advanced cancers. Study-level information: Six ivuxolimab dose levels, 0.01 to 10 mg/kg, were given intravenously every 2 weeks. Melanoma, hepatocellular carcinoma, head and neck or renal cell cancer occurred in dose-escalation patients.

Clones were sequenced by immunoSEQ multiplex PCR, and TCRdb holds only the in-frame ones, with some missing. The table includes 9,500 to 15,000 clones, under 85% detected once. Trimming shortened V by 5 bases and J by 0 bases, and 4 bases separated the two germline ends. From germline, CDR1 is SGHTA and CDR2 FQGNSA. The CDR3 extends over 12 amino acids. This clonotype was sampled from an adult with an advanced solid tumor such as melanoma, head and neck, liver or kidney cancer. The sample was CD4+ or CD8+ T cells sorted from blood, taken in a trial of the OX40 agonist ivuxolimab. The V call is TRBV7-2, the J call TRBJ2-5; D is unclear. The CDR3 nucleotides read TGTGCCAGCAGCCTGTACCAAGAGACCCAGTACTTC. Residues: CASSLYQETQYF.